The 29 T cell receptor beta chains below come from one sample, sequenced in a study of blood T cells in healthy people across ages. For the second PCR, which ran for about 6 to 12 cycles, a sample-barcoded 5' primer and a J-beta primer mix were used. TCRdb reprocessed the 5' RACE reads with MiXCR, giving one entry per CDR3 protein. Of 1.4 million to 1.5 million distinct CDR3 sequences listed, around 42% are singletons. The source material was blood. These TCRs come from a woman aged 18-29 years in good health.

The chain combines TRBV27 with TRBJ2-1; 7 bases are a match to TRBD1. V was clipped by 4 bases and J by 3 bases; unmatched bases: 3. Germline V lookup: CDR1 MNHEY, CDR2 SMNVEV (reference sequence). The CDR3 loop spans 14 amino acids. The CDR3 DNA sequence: TGTGCCAGCAGTTGGGCAGGGGGCTACAATGAGCAGTTCTTC. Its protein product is CASSWAGGYNEQFF.

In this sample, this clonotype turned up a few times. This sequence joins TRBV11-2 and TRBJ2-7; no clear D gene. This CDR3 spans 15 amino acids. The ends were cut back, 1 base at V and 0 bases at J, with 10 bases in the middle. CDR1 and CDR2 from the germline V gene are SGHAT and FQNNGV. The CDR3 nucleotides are TGTGCCAGCAGCTTAGGCCATTTGAGCTCCTACGAGCAGTACTTC. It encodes CASSLGHLSSYEQYF.

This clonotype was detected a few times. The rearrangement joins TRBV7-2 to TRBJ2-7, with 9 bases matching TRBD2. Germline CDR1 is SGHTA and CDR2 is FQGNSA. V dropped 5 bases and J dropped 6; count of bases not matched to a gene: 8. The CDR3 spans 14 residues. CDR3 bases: TGTGCCAGCAGCCCTAGCGGGATACAGGGCGAGCAGTACTTC. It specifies CASSPSGIQGEQYF. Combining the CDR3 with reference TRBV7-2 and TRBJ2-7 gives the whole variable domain GAGVSQSPSNKVTEKGKDVELRCDPISGHTALYWYRQSLGQGLEFLIYFQGNSAPDKSGLPSDRFSAERTGGSVSTLTIQRTQQEDSAVYLCASSPSGIQGEQYFGPGTRLTVT.

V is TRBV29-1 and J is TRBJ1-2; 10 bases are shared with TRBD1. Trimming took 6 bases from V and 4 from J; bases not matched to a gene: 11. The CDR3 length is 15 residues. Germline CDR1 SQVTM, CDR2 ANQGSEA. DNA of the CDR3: TGCAGCGTAGTTACCAACGACAGGGGGCCCTATGGCTACACCTTC. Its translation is CSVVTNDRGPYGYTF.

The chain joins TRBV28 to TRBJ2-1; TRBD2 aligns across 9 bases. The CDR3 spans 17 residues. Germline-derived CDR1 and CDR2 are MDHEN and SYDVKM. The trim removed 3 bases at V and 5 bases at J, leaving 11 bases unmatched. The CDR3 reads CASSFIGTSTLNNEQFF. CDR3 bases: TGTGCCAGCAGTTTCATCGGGACTAGCACCCTTAACAATGAGCAGTTCTTC. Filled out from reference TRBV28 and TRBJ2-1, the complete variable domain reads DVKVTQSSRYLVKRTGEKVFLECVQDMDHENMFWYRQDPGLGLRLIYFSYDVKMKEKGDIPEGYSVSREKKERFSLILESASTNQTSMYLCASSFIGTSTLNNEQFFGPGTRLTVL.

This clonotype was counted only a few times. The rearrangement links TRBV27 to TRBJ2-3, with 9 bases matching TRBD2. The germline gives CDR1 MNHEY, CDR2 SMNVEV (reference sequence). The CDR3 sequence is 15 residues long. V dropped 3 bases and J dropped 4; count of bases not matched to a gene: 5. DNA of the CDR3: TGTGCCAGCAGTTTGGTAGCGGGAGATCCAGATACGCAGTATTTT. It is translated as CASSLVAGDPDTQYF.

CDR3 nucleotides: TGTGCCAGCAGTCCCCGGGAGGCAGCGGGCTACACCTTC. It yields the protein CASSPREAAGYTF. The V call is TRBV6-6, the J call TRBJ1-2; D unclear. V was clipped by 5 bases and J by 8 bases, with 15 bases between them. CDR1 and CDR2 from the germline V gene are MNHNY and SVGAGI (reference sequence). The CDR3 loop spans 13 amino acids.

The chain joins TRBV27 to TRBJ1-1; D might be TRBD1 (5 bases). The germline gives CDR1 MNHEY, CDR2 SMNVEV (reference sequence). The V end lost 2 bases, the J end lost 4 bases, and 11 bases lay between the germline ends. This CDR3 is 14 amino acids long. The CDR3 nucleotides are TGTGCCAGCAGTTTAGGGGGATCGGTCACTGAAGCTTTCTTT. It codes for CASSLGGSVTEAFF.

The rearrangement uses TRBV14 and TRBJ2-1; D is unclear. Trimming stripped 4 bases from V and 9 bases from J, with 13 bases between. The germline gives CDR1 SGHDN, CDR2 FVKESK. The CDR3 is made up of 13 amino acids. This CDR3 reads CASSLIASTEQFF. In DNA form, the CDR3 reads TGTGCCAGCAGCCTCATAGCCAGTACTGAGCAGTTCTTC. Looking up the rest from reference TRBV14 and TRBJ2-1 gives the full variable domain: EAGVTQFPSHSVIEKGQTVTLRCDPISGHDNLYWYRRVMGKEIKFLLHFVKESKQDESGMPNNRFLAERTGGTYSTLKVQPAELEDSGVYFCASSLIASTEQFFGPGTRLTVL.

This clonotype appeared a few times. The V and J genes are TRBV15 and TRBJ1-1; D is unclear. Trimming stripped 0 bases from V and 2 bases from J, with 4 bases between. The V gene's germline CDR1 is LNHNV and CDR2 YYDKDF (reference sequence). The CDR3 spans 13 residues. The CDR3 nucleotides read TGTGCCACCAGCAGAGATATAAACACTGAAGCTTTCTTT. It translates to CATSRDINTEAFF.

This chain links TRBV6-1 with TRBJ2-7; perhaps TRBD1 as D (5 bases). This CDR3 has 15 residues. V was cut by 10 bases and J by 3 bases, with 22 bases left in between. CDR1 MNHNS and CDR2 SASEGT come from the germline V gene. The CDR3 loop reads CATCEGAGSSYEQYF. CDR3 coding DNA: TGTGCCACCTGCGAAGGGGCAGGGTCTAGCTACGAGCAGTACTTC.

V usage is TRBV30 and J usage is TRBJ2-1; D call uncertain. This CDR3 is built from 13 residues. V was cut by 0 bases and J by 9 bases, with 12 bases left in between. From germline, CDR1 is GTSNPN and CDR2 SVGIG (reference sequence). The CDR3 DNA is TGTGCCTGGAGTGTAACGGCCAAGGGTGAGCAGTTCTTC. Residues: CAWSVTAKGEQFF.

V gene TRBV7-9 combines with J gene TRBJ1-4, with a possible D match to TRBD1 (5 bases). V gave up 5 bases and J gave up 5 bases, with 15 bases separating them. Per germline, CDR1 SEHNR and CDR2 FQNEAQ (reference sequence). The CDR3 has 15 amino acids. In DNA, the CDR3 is TGTGCCAGCAGCCAGAATCTTGGGGCGAATGAAAAACTGTTTTTT. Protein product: CASSQNLGANEKLFF.

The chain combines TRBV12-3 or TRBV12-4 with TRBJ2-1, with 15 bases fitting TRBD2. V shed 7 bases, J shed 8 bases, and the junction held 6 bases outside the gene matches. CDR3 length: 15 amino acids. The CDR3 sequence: CASTEGLAGGYEQFF. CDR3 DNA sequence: TGTGCCAGCACCGAGGGACTAGCGGGGGGCTATGAGCAGTTCTTC.

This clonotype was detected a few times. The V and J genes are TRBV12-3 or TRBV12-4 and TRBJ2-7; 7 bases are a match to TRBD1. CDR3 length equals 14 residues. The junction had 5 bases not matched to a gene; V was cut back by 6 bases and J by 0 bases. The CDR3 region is CASSKTGNSYEQYF. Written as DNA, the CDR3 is TGTGCCAGCAGCAAGACAGGGAACTCCTACGAGCAGTACTTC.

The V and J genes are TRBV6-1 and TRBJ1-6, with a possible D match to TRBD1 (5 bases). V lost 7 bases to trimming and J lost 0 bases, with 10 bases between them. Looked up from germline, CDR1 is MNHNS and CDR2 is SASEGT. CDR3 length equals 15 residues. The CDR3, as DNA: TGTGCCAGCATCAGGGAAAGCTCCTATAATTCACCCCTCCACTTT. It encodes CASIRESSYNSPLHF.

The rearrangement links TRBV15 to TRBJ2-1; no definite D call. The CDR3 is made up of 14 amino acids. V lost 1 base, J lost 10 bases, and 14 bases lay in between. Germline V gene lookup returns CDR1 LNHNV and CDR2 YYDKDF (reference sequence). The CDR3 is CATSRGKTSYEQFF. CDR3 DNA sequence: TGTGCCACCAGCAGAGGGAAAACCTCCTACGAGCAGTTCTTC.

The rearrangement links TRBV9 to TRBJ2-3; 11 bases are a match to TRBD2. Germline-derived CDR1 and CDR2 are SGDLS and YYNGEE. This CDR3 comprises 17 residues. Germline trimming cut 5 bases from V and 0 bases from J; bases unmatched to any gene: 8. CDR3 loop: CASSNWGLADSTDTQYF. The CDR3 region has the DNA TGTGCCAGCAGTAATTGGGGACTAGCGGACAGCACAGATACGCAGTATTTT.

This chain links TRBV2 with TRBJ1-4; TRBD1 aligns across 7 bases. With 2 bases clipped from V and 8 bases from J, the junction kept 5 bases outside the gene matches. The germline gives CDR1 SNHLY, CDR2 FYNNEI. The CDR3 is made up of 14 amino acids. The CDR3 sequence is CASSENRDSEKLFF. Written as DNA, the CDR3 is TGTGCCAGCAGTGAAAATAGGGACAGCGAAAAACTGTTTTTT.

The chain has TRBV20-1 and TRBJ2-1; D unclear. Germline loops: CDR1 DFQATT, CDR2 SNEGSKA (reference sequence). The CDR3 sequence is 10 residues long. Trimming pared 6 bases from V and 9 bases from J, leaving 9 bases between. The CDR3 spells CSAHLFEQFF. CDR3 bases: TGCAGTGCCCACCTCTTTGAGCAGTTCTTC.

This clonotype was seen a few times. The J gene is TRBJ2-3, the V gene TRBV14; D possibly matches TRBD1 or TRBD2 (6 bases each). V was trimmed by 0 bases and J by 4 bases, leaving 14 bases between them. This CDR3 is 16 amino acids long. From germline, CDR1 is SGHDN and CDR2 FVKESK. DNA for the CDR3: TGTGCCAGCAGCCAAGATTGGGGGGCCTTATCAGATACGCAGTATTTT. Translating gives CASSQDWGALSDTQYF.

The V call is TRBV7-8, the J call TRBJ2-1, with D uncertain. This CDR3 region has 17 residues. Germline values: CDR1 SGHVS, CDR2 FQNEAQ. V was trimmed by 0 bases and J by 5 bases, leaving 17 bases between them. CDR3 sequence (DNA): TGTGCCAGCAGCTTAGCCTCCCACGGCCCAGCAAACAATGAGCAGTTCTTC. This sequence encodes CASSLASHGPANNEQFF. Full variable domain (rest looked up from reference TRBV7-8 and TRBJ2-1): GAGVSQSPRYKVAKRGQDVALRCDPISGHVSLFWYQQALGQGPEFLTYFQNEAQLDKSGLPSDRFFAERPEGSVSTLKIQRTQQEDSAVYLCASSLASHGPANNEQFFGPGTRLTVL.

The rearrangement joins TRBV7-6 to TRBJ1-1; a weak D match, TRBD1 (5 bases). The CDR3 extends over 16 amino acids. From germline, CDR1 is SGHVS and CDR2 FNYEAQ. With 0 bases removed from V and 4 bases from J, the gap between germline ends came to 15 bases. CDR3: CASSLAHYPGITEAFF. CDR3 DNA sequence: TGTGCCAGCAGCTTAGCCCACTATCCAGGGATCACTGAAGCTTTCTTT.

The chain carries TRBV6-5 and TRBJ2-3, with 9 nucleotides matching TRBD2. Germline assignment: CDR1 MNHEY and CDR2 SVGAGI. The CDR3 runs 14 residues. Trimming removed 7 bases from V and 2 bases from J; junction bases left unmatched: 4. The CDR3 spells CASTPSGITDTQYF. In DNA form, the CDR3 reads TGTGCCAGCACTCCTAGCGGGATCACAGATACGCAGTATTTT.

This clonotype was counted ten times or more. The CDR3 protein is CASSGVRTGSDEQYF. CDR3 DNA sequence: TGTGCCAGCAGTGGGGTTAGGACAGGGTCCGACGAGCAGTACTTC. The chain uses TRBV28 and TRBJ2-7; 8 nucleotides agree with TRBD1. The V gene end was trimmed by 5 bases and the J gene end by 5 bases; junction bases not matched to a gene: 11. Germline-derived CDR1 and CDR2 are MDHEN and SYDVKM. CDR3 length: 15 residues.

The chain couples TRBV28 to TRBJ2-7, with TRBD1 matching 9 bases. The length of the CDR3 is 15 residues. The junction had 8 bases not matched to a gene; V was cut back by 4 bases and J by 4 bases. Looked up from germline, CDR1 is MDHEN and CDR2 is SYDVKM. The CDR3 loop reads CASSSQRDRAYEQYF. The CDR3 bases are TGTGCCAGCAGTTCCCAAAGGGACAGGGCGTACGAGCAGTACTTC.

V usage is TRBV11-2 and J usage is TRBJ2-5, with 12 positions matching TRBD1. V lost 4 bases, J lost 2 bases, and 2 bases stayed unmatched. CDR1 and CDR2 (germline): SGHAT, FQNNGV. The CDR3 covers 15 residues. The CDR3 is CASSSGQGAQETQYF. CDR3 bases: TGTGCCAGCAGCTCGGGACAGGGGGCGCAAGAGACCCAGTACTTC.

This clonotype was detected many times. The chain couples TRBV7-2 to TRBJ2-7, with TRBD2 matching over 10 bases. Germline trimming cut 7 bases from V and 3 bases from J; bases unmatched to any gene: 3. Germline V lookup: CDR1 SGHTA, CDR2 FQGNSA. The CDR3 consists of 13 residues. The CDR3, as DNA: TGTGCCAGCACCCTAGCGGGAGTCTACGAGCAGTACTTC. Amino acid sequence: CASTLAGVYEQYF.

Here the CDR3 DNA reads TGCAGCGCCCGGACCCAGGGCCACGAGCAGTACTTC. This translates into CSARTQGHEQYF. This chain joins TRBV29-1 and TRBJ2-7; a possible D gene is TRBD1 (5 bases). The CDR3 has 12 amino acids. Germline values: CDR1 SQVTM, CDR2 ANQGSEA. Deletions cut 7 bases from V and 5 bases from J, with 15 bases between.